The TCR beta chain described here comes from a study of regulatory T cells in long-lasting Graves disease. Combining iRepertoire HTBI primers with Arm-PCR of CDR3 regions, the authors built TCR beta libraries. MiXCR was run by TCRdb on the multiplex PCR reads, yielding one entry per CDR3 protein. The profile covers about 500,000 distinct CDR3 sequences, with about 12% appearing a single time and more than 8% taken by the ten largest. At least ten counts were recorded for this clonotype. Regarding time point: newly diagnosed GD, antithyroid drugs for less than 3 months. The TCR library was prepared using RNA isolated from PBMCs. Patients were from an endocrinology department in Xi'an, China. A further study also used this sample, focusing on T cells in Graves' hyperthyroidism and ophthalmopathy. From that report: Most clonotypes expanded in the thyroid (above 0.001) were also present in blood.

This TCR derives from a woman under 40 with Graves disease. The specimen comprised peripheral blood mononuclear cells (PBMCs), sampled at new diagnosis, from a patient treated with antithyroid drugs.

DNA for the CDR3: TGTGCCAGCAGGGACGCCGGAGGATTCGACGAGCAGTACTTC. It is translated as CASRDAGGFDEQYF. The chain uses TRBV28 and TRBJ2-7; tentative D call: TRBD2 (5 bases). This CDR3 spans 14 amino acids. From germline, CDR1 is MDHEN and CDR2 SYDVKM. Trimming left V 6 bases short and J 5 bases short, with 17 bases between.